The next 25 T cell receptor beta chains were all read from a single sample in a study of blood T cells in healthy people across ages. Together with a sample-barcoded 5' primer, a J-beta primer mix was included in a second PCR lasting roughly 6 to 12 cycles. In TCRdb, the 5' RACE reads were re-called with MiXCR into one record per CDR3 protein. The table includes more than 900,000 distinct CDR3 sequences, 20% to 25% detected once. This sample also belongs to another study, concerning T cells of mothers and their children.

Sequencing input: blood. The receptors stem from a girl aged 2 to 9 in good health.

This sequence joins TRBV9 and TRBJ2-7, with D perhaps TRBD1 (6 bases). V was pared by 10 bases and J by 4 bases, with 18 bases between. Per germline, CDR1 SGDLS and CDR2 YYNGEE. The length of the CDR3 is 13 residues. CDR3: CAAVDSSSYEQYF. The CDR3 region has the DNA TGTGCCGCCGTGGACAGTTCATCGTACGAGCAGTACTTC.

The chain recombines TRBV20-1 with TRBJ2-5, with 8 bases that match TRBD2. Germline V gene sequence: CDR1 DFQATT, CDR2 SNEGSKA (reference sequence). CDR3 length: 13 amino acids. The ends lost 7 bases at V and 5 bases at J; junction bases unmatched: 9. The CDR3 loop is CSGHGRDLETQYF. The CDR3 DNA sequence: TGCAGTGGTCACGGGAGGGACCTGGAGACCCAGTACTTC.

This clonotype was observed a few times. The rearrangement uses TRBV20-1 and TRBJ2-3; D is possibly TRBD2 (5 bases). V lost 1 base and J lost 1, with 15 bases in between. The CDR3 covers 16 residues. Germline V gene sequence: CDR1 DFQATT, CDR2 SNEGSKA (reference sequence). CDR3: CSARALFSGGTDTQYF. In nucleotides, the CDR3 is TGCAGTGCTAGAGCGCTATTTTCCGGGGGCACAGATACGCAGTATTTT.

This clonotype was seen a few times. V is TRBV6-2 or TRBV6-3 and J is TRBJ2-1, with D possibly being TRBD1 (5 bases). This CDR3 has 12 residues. The germline CDR1 and CDR2 sequences are MNHEY and SVGEGT. V lost 6 bases and J 6 bases, leaving 9 bases between the germline ends. CDR3 amino acids: CASRDTSNEQFF. The CDR3 DNA sequence: TGTGCCAGCAGGGACACCTCCAATGAGCAGTTCTTC.

This clonotype was counted at least ten times. Germline is not matched at one junction end, which may reflect a read error. This chain uses TRBV7-7 with TRBJ2-5, with D possibly matching TRBD2 (5 bases). Germline V gene data show CDR1 as SSHAT and CDR2 as FNYEAQ (reference sequence). The CDR3 length is 13 residues. CDR3 amino acids: CASSLESGQTQYF. The CDR3 DNA is TGTGCTAGCAGCTTGGAAAGCGGCCAGACCCAGTACTTC. The full variable domain, rest sourced from reference TRBV7-7 and TRBJ2-5, is GAGVSQSPRYKVTKRGQDVTLRCDPISSHATLYWYQQALGQGPEFLTYFNYEAQPDKSGLPSDRFSAERPEGSISTLTIQRTEQRDSAMYRCASSLESGQTQYFGPGTRLLVL.

The chain is built from TRBV29-1 and TRBJ2-5; D may be TRBD1 or TRBD2 (5 bases each). The V gene lost 6 bases and the J gene lost 9 bases, with 20 bases spanning the gap. Germline-derived CDR1 and CDR2 are SQVTM and ANQGSEA. This CDR3 comprises 13 residues. The CDR3 spells CSVSDTGLEAQYF. CDR3 DNA: TGCAGCGTATCGGACACGGGCCTGGAGGCCCAGTACTTC.

The chain has TRBV13 and TRBJ1-5; TRBD1 agrees at 8 bases. The V segment lost 0 bases and the J segment 6 bases; nucleotides outside the gene matches: 7. CDR1 and CDR2 (germline): PRHDT, FYEKMQ (reference sequence). The CDR3 runs 16 residues. This CDR3 reads CASSLGTGDGLQPQHF. The CDR3 DNA follows: TGTGCCAGCAGCTTAGGGACAGGGGATGGGCTTCAGCCCCAGCATTTT.

This clonotype was recorded a few times. The gene calls are TRBV6-2 or TRBV6-3 and TRBJ2-7, with unresolved D. This CDR3 has 13 residues. In germline, CDR1 is MNHEY, CDR2 SVGEGT. Trimming cost V 2 bases and J 0 bases, with 5 bases left between them. The CDR3 spells CASSYMPSYEQYF. CDR3 nucleotides: TGTGCCAGCAGTTACATGCCCTCCTACGAGCAGTACTTC.

The chain is built from TRBV7-2 and TRBJ2-5, with a weak D call TRBD1 (6 bases). This CDR3 comprises 15 residues. Germline V CDR1 and CDR2: SGHTA, FQGNSA. V lost 3 bases and J 4 bases, leaving 15 bases between the germline ends. The CDR3 region is CASSFSGVVAETQYF. The CDR3 coding sequence is TGTGCCAGCAGCTTCTCAGGGGTTGTTGCAGAGACCCAGTACTTC.

This chain links TRBV6-6 with TRBJ2-2, with D perhaps given as TRBD1 or TRBD2 (5 bases each). The V and J ends lost 6 bases and 2 bases respectively, with 10 bases between them. CDR1 and CDR2 from the germline V gene are MNHNY and SVGAGI (reference sequence). The CDR3 is 14 residues long. The chain's CDR3 is CASRAGTNTGELFF. In nucleotides, the CDR3 is TGTGCCAGCAGGGCCGGGACCAACACCGGGGAGCTGTTTTTT.

There are a few counts of this clonotype. This rearrangement joins TRBV24-1 to TRBJ1-1, with D possibly TRBD1 on 6 matching bases. The CDR3 is made up of 13 amino acids. V was shortened by 6 bases and J by 7 bases, with 14 bases between the two germline ends. Germline CDR1 reads KGHDR; CDR2 reads SFDVKD. The chain's CDR3 is CATSSTGWGEAFF. The CDR3 DNA is TGTGCCACCAGTTCGACAGGATGGGGTGAAGCTTTCTTT.

A few counts support this clonotype. This chain joins TRBV18 and TRBJ2-7; no clear D. Germline V lookup: CDR1 KGHSH, CDR2 LQKENI. V was cut by 3 bases and J by 3 bases, with 9 bases left in between. CDR3 size: 13 residues. As DNA, the CDR3 is TGTGCCAGCTCACCTGTCTCGGGCTACGAGCAGTACTTC. Amino acid sequence: CASSPVSGYEQYF. Looking up the rest from reference TRBV18 and TRBJ2-7 gives the full variable domain: NAGVMQNPRHLVRRRGQEARLRCSPMKGHSHVYWYRQLPEEGLKFMVYLQKENIIDESGMPKERFSAEFPKEGPSILRIQQVVRGDSAAYFCASSPVSGYEQYFGPGTRLTVT.

This clonotype has only a few counts. This sequence joins TRBV10-2 and TRBJ2-1; TRBD2 is a possible D gene (5 bases). The CDR3 is 16 amino acids. Trimming cost V 0 bases and J 3 bases, with 12 bases left between them. Germline CDR1 is WSHSY and CDR2 is SAAADI. The CDR3 reads CASSESRDYLYNEQFF. CDR3 DNA sequence: TGCGCCAGCAGTGAGTCGCGAGACTATCTCTACAATGAGCAGTTCTTC.

The chain recombines TRBV10-1 with TRBJ2-1, with TRBD2 matching 8 bases. CDR1 is WNHNN, CDR2 SYGVQD, per germline (reference sequence). With V trimmed by 4 bases and J by 10 bases, 9 bases remained unmatched. The CDR3 totals 14 residues. The CDR3 DNA follows: TGCGCCAGCAGTGCGGCTAGCGGGTATAACGAGCAGTTCTTC. It specifies CASSAASGYNEQFF.

The gene calls are TRBV5-4 and TRBJ2-3, with 16 bases fitting TRBD2. Unmatched junction bases numbered 3, after V lost 3 bases and J lost 5 bases. Looked up from germline, CDR1 is SGHNT and CDR2 is YYREEE (reference sequence). This CDR3 has 16 residues. CDR3 sequence: CASSSGLAGGLDTQYF. The CDR3 DNA follows: TGTGCCAGCAGCTCGGGACTAGCGGGAGGGTTAGATACGCAGTATTTT.

The chain has TRBV6-5 and TRBJ1-2; D is unresolved. Germline CDR1 reads MNHEY; CDR2 reads SVGAGI. This CDR3 comprises 14 residues. V lost 6 bases and J 6 bases, leaving 17 bases between the germline ends. The CDR3 sequence: CASSPDTLGNGYTF. CDR3 bases: TGTGCCAGCAGCCCAGACACCCTGGGGAATGGCTACACCTTC.

The J gene is TRBJ1-1, the V gene TRBV15, with TRBD1 as a possible D gene (6 bases). The V gene lost 0 bases and the J gene lost 5 bases, with 10 bases spanning the gap. Germline CDR1 reads LNHNV; CDR2 reads YYDKDF (reference sequence). The CDR3 length is 14 residues. DNA for the CDR3: TGTGCCACCAGCAGAGATAGGGGGGGAACTGAAGCTTTCTTT. Amino acids: CATSRDRGGTEAFF.

V gene TRBV29-1 combines with J gene TRBJ1-1; D gene unclear. Per the germline V gene, CDR1 is SQVTM and CDR2 is ANQGSEA. The CDR3 sequence is 13 residues long. V was clipped by 4 bases and J by 0 bases, with 9 bases between them. The CDR3 nucleotides are TGCAGCGTTGGGGCAGAAGTGAACACTGAAGCTTTCTTT. This codes for CSVGAEVNTEAFF.

The chain uses TRBV4-1 and TRBJ1-2; possible D gene TRBD1, 6 bases. CDR1 and CDR2 (germline): MGHRA, YSYEKL. This CDR3 region has 16 residues. Trimming cost V 1 base and J 3 bases, with 15 bases left between them. The DNA for the CDR3 is TGCGCCAGCAGCCAAGTTACAACAGGGCGCGACTATGGCTACACCTTC. Protein: CASSQVTTGRDYGYTF.

The V gene is TRBV29-1, the J gene TRBJ2-1; TRBD2 is a possible D gene (6 bases). TRBJ2-5 explains the end of the DNA better; the J call may be wrong. Germline V CDR1 and CDR2: SQVTM, ANQGSEA. The CDR3 contains 17 residues. CDR3 amino acids: CSVEDPNANTRGETQYF. The CDR3 region has the DNA TGCAGCGTTGAAGACCCAAACGCAAACACGCGGGGAGAGACCCAGTACTTC.

This clonotype was seen only a few times. The genes are TRBV24-1 and TRBJ2-5; D possibly corresponds to TRBD1 (7 bases). V lost 9 bases and J 3 bases, leaving 19 bases between the germline ends. Germline CDR1 KGHDR, CDR2 SFDVKD. CDR3 length: 15 residues. The CDR3 nucleotides read TGTGCCACCGATGTGGGGGGCGACAGGGAAGAGACCCAGTACTTC. Protein sequence: CATDVGGDREETQYF.

Only a few counts were recorded for this clonotype. The CDR3 sequence is CATSRDKGEKLFF. The CDR3 DNA reads as TGTGCCACCAGCAGAGACAAGGGGGAAAAACTGTTTTTT. The chain carries TRBV15 and TRBJ1-4; a possible D gene is TRBD1 (5 bases). The CDR3 is 13 residues long. Germline CDR1 reads LNHNV; CDR2 reads YYDKDF (reference sequence). Trimming shortened V by 0 bases and J by 8 bases, and 7 bases separated the two germline ends.

The rearrangement uses TRBV7-9 and TRBJ2-1; the D gene is possibly TRBD1 (6 bases). The CDR3 sequence is 14 residues long. V lost 0 bases to trimming and J lost 9 bases, with 12 bases between them. Germline CDR1 reads SEHNR; CDR2 reads FQNEAQ (reference sequence). As DNA, the CDR3 is TGTGCCAGCAGCTTAGCAGGGGGTAGGAGTGAGCAGTTCTTC. Amino acids: CASSLAGGRSEQFF.

The rearrangement joins TRBV18 to TRBJ1-2; D might be TRBD1 (6 bases). CDR3 length: 14 amino acids. Trimming removed 0 bases from V and 3 bases from J, with 8 bases in between. Germline CDR1 is KGHSH and CDR2 is LQKENI. The CDR3 DNA is TGTGCCAGCTCACCACCGACAGGATACTATGGCTACACCTTC. This translates into CASSPPTGYYGYTF.

This clonotype was picked up a small number of times. The chain uses TRBV7-9 and TRBJ1-2, with D unresolved. Between the trimmed V and J ends, which lost 2 bases and 8 bases, there was a span of 9 bases. Germline V gene sequence: CDR1 SEHNR, CDR2 FQNEAQ (reference sequence). The CDR3 runs 12 residues. CDR3 DNA: TGTGCCAGCAGCTTAAACAGTTGGGGCTACACCTTC. Amino acid sequence: CASSLNSWGYTF.